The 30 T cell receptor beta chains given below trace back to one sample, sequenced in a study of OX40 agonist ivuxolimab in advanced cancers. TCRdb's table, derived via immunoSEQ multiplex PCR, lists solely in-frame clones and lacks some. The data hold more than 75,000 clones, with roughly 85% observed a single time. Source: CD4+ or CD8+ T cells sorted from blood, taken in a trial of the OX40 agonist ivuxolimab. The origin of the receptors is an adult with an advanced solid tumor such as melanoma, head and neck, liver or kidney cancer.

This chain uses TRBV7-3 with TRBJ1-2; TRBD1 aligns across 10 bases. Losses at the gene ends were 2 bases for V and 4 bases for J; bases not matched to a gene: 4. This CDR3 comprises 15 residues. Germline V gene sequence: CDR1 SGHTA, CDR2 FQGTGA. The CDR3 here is CASSLARQGAYGYTF. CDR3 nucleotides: TGTGCCAGCAGCTTAGCGAGACAGGGGGCCTATGGCTACACCTTC.

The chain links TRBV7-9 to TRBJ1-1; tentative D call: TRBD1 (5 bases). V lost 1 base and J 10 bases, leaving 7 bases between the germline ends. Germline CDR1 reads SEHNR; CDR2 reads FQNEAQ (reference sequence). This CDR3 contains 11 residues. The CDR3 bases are TGTGCCAGCAGCTTAGGCCAGGGAGCTTTCTTT. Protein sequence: CASSLGQGAFF.

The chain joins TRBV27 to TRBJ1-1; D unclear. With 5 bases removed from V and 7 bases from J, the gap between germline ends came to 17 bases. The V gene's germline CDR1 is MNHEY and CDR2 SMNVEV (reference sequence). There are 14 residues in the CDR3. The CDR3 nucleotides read TGTGCCAGCAGTCTCTCCGCGGACGGGCGTGAAGCTTTCTTT. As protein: CASSLSADGREAFF.

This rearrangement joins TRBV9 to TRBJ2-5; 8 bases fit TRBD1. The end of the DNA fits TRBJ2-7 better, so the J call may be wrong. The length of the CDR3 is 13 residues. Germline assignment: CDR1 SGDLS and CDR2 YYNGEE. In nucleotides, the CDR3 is TGTGCCAGCAGCGGGGGACAGGATTACGAGCAGTACTTC. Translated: CASSGGQDYEQYF.

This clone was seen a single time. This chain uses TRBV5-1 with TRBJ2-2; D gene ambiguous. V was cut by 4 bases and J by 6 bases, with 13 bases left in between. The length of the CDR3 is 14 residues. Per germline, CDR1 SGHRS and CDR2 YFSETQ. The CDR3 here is CASSLDGGPGELFF. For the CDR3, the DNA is TGCGCCAGCAGCCTCGACGGCGGTCCCGGGGAGCTGTTTTTT.

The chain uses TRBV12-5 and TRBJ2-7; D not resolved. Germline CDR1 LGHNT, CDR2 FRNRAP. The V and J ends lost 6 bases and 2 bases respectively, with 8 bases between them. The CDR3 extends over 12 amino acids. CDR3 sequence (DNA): TGTGCTAGTGGCTACTCGGCCTACGAGCAGTACTTC. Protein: CASGYSAYEQYF.

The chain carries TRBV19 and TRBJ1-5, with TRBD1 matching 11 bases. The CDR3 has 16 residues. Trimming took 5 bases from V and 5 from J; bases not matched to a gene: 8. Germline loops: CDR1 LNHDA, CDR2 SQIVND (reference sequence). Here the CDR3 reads CASSRWTGGMHQPQHF. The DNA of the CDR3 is TGTGCCAGTAGTCGATGGACAGGGGGCATGCATCAGCCCCAGCATTTT. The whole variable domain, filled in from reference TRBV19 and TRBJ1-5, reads DGGITQSPKYLFRKEGQNVTLSCEQNLNHDAMYWYRQDPGQGLRLIYYSQIVNDFQKGDIAEGYSVSREKKESFPLTVTSAQKNPTAFYLCASSRWTGGMHQPQHFGDGTRLSIL.

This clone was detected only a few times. In DNA form, the CDR3 reads TGTGCCAGCAGTTATATAGCGGGAGGGGAGACCCAGTACTTC. Translating gives CASSYIAGGETQYF. The rearrangement uses TRBV2 and TRBJ2-5; TRBD2 aligns across 11 bases. The trim removed 5 bases at V and 5 bases at J, leaving 4 bases unmatched. The CDR3 extends over 14 amino acids. Germline CDR1 is SNHLY and CDR2 is FYNNEI.

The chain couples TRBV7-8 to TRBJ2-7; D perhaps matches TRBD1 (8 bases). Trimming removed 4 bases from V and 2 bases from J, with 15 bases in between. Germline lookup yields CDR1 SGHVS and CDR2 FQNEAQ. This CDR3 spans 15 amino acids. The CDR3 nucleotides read TGTGCCAGCAGCTCGCACAGGGGGGGTCCCTACGAGCAGTACTTC. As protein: CASSSHRGGPYEQYF.

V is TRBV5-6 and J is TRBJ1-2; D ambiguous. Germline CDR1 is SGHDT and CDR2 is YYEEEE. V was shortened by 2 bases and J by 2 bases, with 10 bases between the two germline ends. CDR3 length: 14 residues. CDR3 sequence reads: CASSFRIPNYGYTF. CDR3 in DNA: TGTGCCAGCAGCTTCCGAATCCCAAACTATGGCTACACCTTC.

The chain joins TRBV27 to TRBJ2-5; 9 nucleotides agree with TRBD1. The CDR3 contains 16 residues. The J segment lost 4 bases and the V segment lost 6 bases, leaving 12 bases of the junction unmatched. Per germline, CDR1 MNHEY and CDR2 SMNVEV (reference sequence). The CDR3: CASSSTGTGRGETQYF. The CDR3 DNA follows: TGTGCCAGCAGCTCTACCGGGACAGGGAGGGGAGAGACCCAGTACTTC.

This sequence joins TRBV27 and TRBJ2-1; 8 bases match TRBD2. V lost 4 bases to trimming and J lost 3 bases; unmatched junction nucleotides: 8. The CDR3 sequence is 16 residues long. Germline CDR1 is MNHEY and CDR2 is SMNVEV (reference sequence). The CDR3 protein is CASSSSGGEFYNEQFF. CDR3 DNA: TGTGCCAGCAGTTCCAGCGGGGGAGAATTCTACAATGAGCAGTTCTTC.

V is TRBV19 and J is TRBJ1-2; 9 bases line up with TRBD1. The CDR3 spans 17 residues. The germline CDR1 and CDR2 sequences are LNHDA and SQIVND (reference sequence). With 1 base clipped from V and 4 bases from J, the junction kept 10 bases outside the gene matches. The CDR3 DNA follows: TGTGCCAGTAGTATAGTCACAGGGGGCAGCTCCTTCTATGGCTACACCTTC. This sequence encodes CASSIVTGGSSFYGYTF.

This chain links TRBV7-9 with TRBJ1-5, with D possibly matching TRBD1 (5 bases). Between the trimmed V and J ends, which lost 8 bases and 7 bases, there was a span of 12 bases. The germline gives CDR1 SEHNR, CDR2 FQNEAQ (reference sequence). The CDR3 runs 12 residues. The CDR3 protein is CASDSLGQPQHF. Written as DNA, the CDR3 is TGTGCCAGCGACAGCCTGGGGCAGCCCCAGCATTTT.

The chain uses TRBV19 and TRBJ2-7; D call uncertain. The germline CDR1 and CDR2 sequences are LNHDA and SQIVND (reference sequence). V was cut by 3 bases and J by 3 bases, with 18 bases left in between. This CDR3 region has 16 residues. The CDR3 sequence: CASSIHSTFHYYEQYF. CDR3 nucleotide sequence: TGTGCCAGTAGTATCCACTCGACTTTCCATTACTACGAGCAGTACTTC.

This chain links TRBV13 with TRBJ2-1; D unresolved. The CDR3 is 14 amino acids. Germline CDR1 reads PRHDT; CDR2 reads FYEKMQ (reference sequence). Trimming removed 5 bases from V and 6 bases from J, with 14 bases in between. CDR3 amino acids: CASSISPQTNEQFF. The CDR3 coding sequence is TGTGCCAGCAGCATAAGCCCACAAACCAATGAGCAGTTCTTC.

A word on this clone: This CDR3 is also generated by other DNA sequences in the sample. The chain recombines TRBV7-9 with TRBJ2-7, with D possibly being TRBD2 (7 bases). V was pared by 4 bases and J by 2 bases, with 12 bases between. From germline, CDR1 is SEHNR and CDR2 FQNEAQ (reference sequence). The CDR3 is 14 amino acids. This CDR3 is CASSSGGGPYEQYF. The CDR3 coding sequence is TGTGCCAGCAGCTCTGGGGGGGGCCCCTACGAGCAGTACTTC.

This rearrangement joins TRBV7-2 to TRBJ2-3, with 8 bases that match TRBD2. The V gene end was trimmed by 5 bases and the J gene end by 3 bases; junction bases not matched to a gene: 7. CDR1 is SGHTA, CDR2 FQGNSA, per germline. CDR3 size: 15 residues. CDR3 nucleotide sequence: TGTGCCAGCAGCCCTGGACTAGCCCCTACAGATACGCAGTATTTT. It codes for CASSPGLAPTDTQYF. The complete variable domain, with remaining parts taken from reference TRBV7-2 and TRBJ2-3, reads GAGVSQSPSNKVTEKGKDVELRCDPISGHTALYWYRQSLGQGLEFLIYFQGNSAPDKSGLPSDRFSAERTGGSVSTLTIQRTQQEDSAVYLCASSPGLAPTDTQYFGPGTRLTVL.

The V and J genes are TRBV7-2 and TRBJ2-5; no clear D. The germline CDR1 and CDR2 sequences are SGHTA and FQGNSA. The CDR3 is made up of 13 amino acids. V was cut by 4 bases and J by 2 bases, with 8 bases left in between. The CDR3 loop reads CASSSQPQETQYF. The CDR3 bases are TGTGCCAGCAGCTCTCAACCACAAGAGACCCAGTACTTC. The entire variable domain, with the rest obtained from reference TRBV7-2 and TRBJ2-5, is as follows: GAGVSQSPSNKVTEKGKDVELRCDPISGHTALYWYRQSLGQGLEFLIYFQGNSAPDKSGLPSDRFSAERTGGSVSTLTIQRTQQEDSAVYLCASSSQPQETQYFGPGTRLLVL.

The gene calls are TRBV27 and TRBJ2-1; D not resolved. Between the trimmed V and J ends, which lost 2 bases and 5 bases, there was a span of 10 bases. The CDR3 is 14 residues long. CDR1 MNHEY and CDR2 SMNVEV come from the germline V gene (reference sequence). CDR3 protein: CASSLGSLNNEQFF. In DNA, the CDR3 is TGTGCCAGCAGTTTAGGCTCTCTCAACAATGAGCAGTTCTTC.

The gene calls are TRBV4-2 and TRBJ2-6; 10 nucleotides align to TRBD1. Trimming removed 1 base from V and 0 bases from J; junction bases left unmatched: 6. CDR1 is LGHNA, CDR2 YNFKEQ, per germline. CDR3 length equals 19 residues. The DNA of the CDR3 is TGTGCCAGCAGCCAAGTGGGACAGGGGATTCCCTCTGGGGCCAACGTCCTGACTTTC. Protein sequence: CASSQVGQGIPSGANVLTF.

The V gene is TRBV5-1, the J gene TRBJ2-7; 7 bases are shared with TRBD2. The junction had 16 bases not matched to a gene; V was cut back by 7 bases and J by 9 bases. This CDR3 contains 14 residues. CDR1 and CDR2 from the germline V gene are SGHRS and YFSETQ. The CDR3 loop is CASGFPEGGALQYF. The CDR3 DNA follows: TGCGCCAGCGGATTCCCAGAGGGAGGGGCGTTGCAGTACTTC. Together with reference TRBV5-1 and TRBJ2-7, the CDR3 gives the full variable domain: KAGVTQTPRYLIKTRGQQVTLSCSPISGHRSVSWYQQTPGQGLQFLFEYFSETQRNKGNFPGRFSGRQFSNSRSEMNVSTLELGDSALYLCASGFPEGGALQYFGPGTRLTVT.

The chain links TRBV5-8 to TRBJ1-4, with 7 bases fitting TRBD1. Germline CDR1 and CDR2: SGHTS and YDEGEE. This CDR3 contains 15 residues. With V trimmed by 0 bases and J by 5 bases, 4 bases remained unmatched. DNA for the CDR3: TGTGCCAGCAGCTTGGGGGACAGCGGGAATGAAAAACTGTTTTTT. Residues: CASSLGDSGNEKLFF.

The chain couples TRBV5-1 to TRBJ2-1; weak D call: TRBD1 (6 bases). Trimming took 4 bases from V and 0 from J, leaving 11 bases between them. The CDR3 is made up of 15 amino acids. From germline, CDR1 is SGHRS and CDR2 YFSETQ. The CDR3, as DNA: TGCGCCAGCAGCCCGACAGGAAGCTCCTACAATGAGCAGTTCTTC. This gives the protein CASSPTGSSYNEQFF.

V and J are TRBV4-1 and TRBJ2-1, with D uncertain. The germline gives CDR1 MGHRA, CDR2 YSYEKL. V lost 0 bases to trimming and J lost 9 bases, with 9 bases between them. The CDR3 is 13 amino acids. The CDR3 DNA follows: TGCGCCAGCAGCCAAGAAGAGAGGACTGAGCAGTTCTTC. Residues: CASSQEERTEQFF.

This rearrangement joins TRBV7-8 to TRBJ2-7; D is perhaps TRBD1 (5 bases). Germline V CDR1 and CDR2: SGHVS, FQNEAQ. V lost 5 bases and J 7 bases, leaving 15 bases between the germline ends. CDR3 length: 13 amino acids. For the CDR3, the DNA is TGTGCCAGCAGCCTAAAACAGGACCTAGAGCAGTACTTC. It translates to CASSLKQDLEQYF.

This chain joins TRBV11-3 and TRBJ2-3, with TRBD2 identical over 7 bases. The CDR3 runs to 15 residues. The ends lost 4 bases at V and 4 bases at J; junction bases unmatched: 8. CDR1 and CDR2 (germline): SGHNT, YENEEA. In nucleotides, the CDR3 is TGTGCCAGCAGCTGGGCCGAGGGAGGGGCAGATACGCAGTATTTT. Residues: CASSWAEGGADTQYF.

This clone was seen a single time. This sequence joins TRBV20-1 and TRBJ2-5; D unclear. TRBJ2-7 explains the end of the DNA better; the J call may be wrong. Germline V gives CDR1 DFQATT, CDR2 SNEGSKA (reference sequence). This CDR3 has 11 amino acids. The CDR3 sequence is CSATADHEQYF. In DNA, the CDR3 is TGCAGTGCTACAGCCGACCACGAGCAGTACTTC.

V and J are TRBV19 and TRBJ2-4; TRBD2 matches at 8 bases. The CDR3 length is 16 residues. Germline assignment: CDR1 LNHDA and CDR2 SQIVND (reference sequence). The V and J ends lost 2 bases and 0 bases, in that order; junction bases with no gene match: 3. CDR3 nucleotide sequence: TGTGCCAGTAGTATAATTCTAGCGGGAGCCAAAAACATTCAGTACTTC. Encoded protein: CASSIILAGAKNIQYF.

The CDR3 DNA reads TGTGCCAGCGGGTCGGGAGCTAGGAATGAGCAGTTCTTC. This sequence encodes CASGSGARNEQFF. The rearrangement uses TRBV6-4 and TRBJ2-1; a possible D gene is TRBD2 (6 bases). CDR3 size: 13 residues. The germline CDR1 and CDR2 sequences are MRHNA and SNTAGT. Trimming removed 8 bases at V and 7 bases at J, with 15 bases between.